The 11 T cell receptor beta chains presented below share a single source sample, sequenced in a study of T cells in Graves' hyperthyroidism and ophthalmopathy. TCR beta CDR3 sequences were amplified from RNA transcripts. TCR CDR3 underwent first-round RT-PCR with the HTBI primer set. TCRdb re-called the multiplex PCR reads with MiXCR, one entry per CDR3 protein. The table lists fewer than 400,000 distinct CDR3 sequences, more than 15% of them singletons. The source material was blood. The receptors come from a woman aged 18-35 years with Graves' hyperthyroidism that later progressed to Graves' ophthalmopathy.

This clonotype has ten or more counts. The chain couples TRBV30 to TRBJ2-5; no definite D call. Per the germline V gene, CDR1 is GTSNPN and CDR2 is SVGIG (reference sequence). The V end lost 0 bases, the J end lost 2 bases, and 13 bases lay between the germline ends. The CDR3 length is 15 residues. In DNA form, the CDR3 reads TGTGCCTGGAGTGTTTTGGGCAGTCCTCAAGAGACCCAGTACTTC. Translating it yields CAWSVLGSPQETQYF.

V and J are TRBV4-2 and TRBJ1-5; D is unresolved. The CDR3 has 13 amino acids. The V gene's germline CDR1 is LGHNA and CDR2 YNFKEQ. The V end lost 1 base, the J end lost 7 bases, and 8 bases lay between the germline ends. The CDR3 region is CASSQGIIQPQHF. As DNA, the CDR3 is TGTGCCAGCAGCCAAGGAATAATACAGCCCCAGCATTTT.

The sample holds a few counts of this clonotype. The V gene is TRBV20-1, the J gene TRBJ2-5, with TRBD2 matching over 13 bases. The CDR3 runs 14 residues. Germline loops: CDR1 DFQATT, CDR2 SNEGSKA (reference sequence). The V gene end was trimmed by 6 bases and the J gene end by 5 bases; junction bases not matched to a gene: 6. The DNA of the CDR3 is TGCAGTGCCACCGGACTAGCGGGAGCGGAGACCCAGTACTTC. It specifies CSATGLAGAETQYF.

This clonotype came up a few times. This chain uses TRBV27 with TRBJ1-6, with 8 bases that match TRBD1. V shed 6 bases and J 6 bases; nucleotides not matched to a gene: 4. The CDR3 covers 14 residues. Germline CDR1 reads MNHEY; CDR2 reads SMNVEV (reference sequence). The CDR3 DNA reads as TGTGCCAGCAGCGCCGGACAGGGTAATTCACCCCTCCACTTT. It codes for CASSAGQGNSPLHF.

Ten or more counts support this clonotype. This chain connects TRBV28 to TRBJ2-7; TRBD1 is a possible D gene (6 bases). Trimming stripped 6 bases from V and 6 bases from J, with 12 bases between. This CDR3 contains 12 residues. In germline, CDR1 is MDHEN, CDR2 SYDVKM. CDR3 DNA sequence: TGTGCCAGCAGCCACGGACAGCTCGAGCAGTACTTC. Translating it yields CASSHGQLEQYF.

This clonotype occurred once. The chain is built from TRBV5-1 and TRBJ1-6; D is perhaps TRBD1 (5 bases). The CDR3 sequence is 18 residues long. Trimming removed 0 bases at V and 6 bases at J, with 19 bases between. The V gene's germline CDR1 is SGHRS and CDR2 YFSETQ. This CDR3 reads CASSLESGTDPVNSPLHF. The CDR3 coding sequence is TGCGCCAGCAGCTTGGAGTCCGGGACTGACCCCGTTAATTCACCCCTCCACTTT.

This clonotype was counted ten times or more. The chain couples TRBV28 to TRBJ1-5; a weak D match, TRBD1 (6 bases). The CDR3 runs 15 residues. Trimming took off 3 bases at V and 2 bases at J, with 11 bases between the two ends. Germline loops: CDR1 MDHEN, CDR2 SYDVKM. The CDR3 spells CASSFPRQGNQPQHF. Written as DNA, the CDR3 is TGTGCCAGCAGTTTCCCCCGACAGGGCAATCAGCCCCAGCATTTT.

This clonotype was seen at least ten times. This chain uses TRBV20-1 with TRBJ2-2; the match to TRBD2 covers 7 bases. The CDR3 is 16 residues long. The germline CDR1 and CDR2 sequences are DFQATT and SNEGSKA (reference sequence). The V gene end was trimmed by 2 bases and the J gene end by 3 bases; junction bases not matched to a gene: 9. CDR3 sequence (DNA): TGCAGTGCTAGACGACTAGGGCGGGAGTACACCGGGGAGCTGTTTTTT. It translates to CSARRLGREYTGELFF.

In this sample, this clonotype turned up many times. The chain joins TRBV11-2 to TRBJ1-5; maybe TRBD1 (5 bases). Between the trimmed V and J ends, which lost 1 base and 6 bases, there was a span of 19 bases. Germline V gives CDR1 SGHAT, CDR2 FQNNGV. This CDR3 spans 17 amino acids. CDR3 sequence (DNA): TGTGCCAGCAGCTTAGGTCTGGGGGGAGGGCGAATTCAGCCCCAGCATTTT. It specifies CASSLGLGGGRIQPQHF.

This clonotype was seen more than once but under ten times. The chain combines TRBV28 with TRBJ1-5; TRBD1 matches 7 bases. CDR1 is MDHEN and CDR2 is SYDVKM in the germline V gene. With V trimmed by 2 bases and J by 1 base, 5 bases remained unmatched. The CDR3 loop spans 16 amino acids. CDR3 sequence (DNA): TGTGCCAGCAGTTTAAAACAGGGGCTAAGCAATCAGCCCCAGCATTTT. This encodes CASSLKQGLSNQPQHF.

This clonotype was observed many times. The gene calls are TRBV12-3 or TRBV12-4 and TRBJ2-3, with D hard to call. The V end was cut by 1 base, the J end by 2 bases, with 10 bases between. The CDR3 extends over 15 amino acids. The CDR3 reads CASSLEAKLTDTQYF. CDR3 nucleotides: TGTGCCAGCAGTTTAGAGGCAAAGCTCACAGATACGCAGTATTTT.